What follows are 11 T cell receptor beta chains derived from one specimen sequenced in a study of T cell responses to AZD1222 COVID-19 vaccine. Using immunoSEQ multiplex PCR, the repertoire was profiled, and TCRdb retains in-frame clones only, with some absent. The sample lists some 92,000 clones; around nine tenths were seen once. This specimen consisted of peripheral blood, obtained on day 0 of MenACWY control vaccination. Every receptor here comes from an adult in good health.

This sequence joins TRBV13 and TRBJ2-7, with 14 bases that match TRBD2. V shed 3 bases, J shed 2 bases, and the junction held 9 bases outside the gene matches. The CDR3 sequence is 18 residues long. Germline values: CDR1 PRHDT, CDR2 FYEKMQ (reference sequence). CDR3 coding DNA: TGTGCCAGCAGCTTCCTGACTAGCGGGGGGGCCCTTGCCTACGAGCAGTACTTC. Translating it yields CASSFLTSGGALAYEQYF.

For this clone: At one of its ends the junction is not consistent with the germline gene, which may arise from a read error. The V gene is TRBV18, the J gene TRBJ2-7; TRBD1 or TRBD2 may be the D gene (6 bases each). This CDR3 has 11 residues. Germline V gene lookup returns CDR1 KGHSH and CDR2 LQKENI. The CDR3 here is CASSPGGLLNF. CDR3 DNA sequence: TGTGCCAGCTCCCCTGGGGGGCTTTTAAACTTC.

The rearrangement links TRBV6-1 to TRBJ2-7; 8 bases match TRBD1. Per the germline V gene, CDR1 is MNHNS and CDR2 is SASEGT. Unmatched junction bases numbered 3, after V lost 3 bases and J lost 11 bases. The CDR3 contains 11 residues. The CDR3 nucleotides are TGTGCCAGCAGTGACCCGACAGGGGAGTACTTC. As protein: CASSDPTGEYF.

This clone was recorded once. V usage is TRBV7-9 and J usage is TRBJ2-1; tentatively, D is TRBD1 (5 bases). V gave up 5 bases and J gave up 10 bases, with 18 bases separating them. Germline CDR1 SEHNR, CDR2 FQNEAQ (reference sequence). This CDR3 contains 14 residues. CDR3 sequence (DNA): TGTGCCAGCAGCCGAACAGGAGCGAGTGGGGAGCAGTTCTTC. It codes for CASSRTGASGEQFF.

This clone was detected only once. This chain uses TRBV4-3 with TRBJ1-6; D is ambiguous. V was pared by 4 bases and J by 1 base, with 5 bases between. This CDR3 region has 14 residues. CDR1 is LGHNA, CDR2 YSLEER, per germline. The CDR3 DNA sequence: TGCGCCAGCAGCCCCGGGTCCTATAATTCACCCCTCCACTTT. This codes for CASSPGSYNSPLHF.

This sequence joins TRBV9 and TRBJ2-5; tentative D call: TRBD2 (5 bases). Per the germline V gene, CDR1 is SGDLS and CDR2 is YYNGEE. CDR3 size: 15 residues. V lost 0 bases, J lost 5 bases, and 14 bases lay in between. CDR3 coding DNA: TGTGCCAGCAGCGTAGGTTCCCTATCGGGGGAGACCCAGTACTTC. Translation gives CASSVGSLSGETQYF.

V usage is TRBV28 and J usage is TRBJ2-6, with a possible D match to TRBD2 (6 bases). Germline V gene sequence: CDR1 MDHEN, CDR2 SYDVKM. The CDR3 sequence is 15 residues long. Deletions cut 6 bases from V and 0 bases from J, with 9 bases between. The CDR3 bases are TGTGCCAGCAGCTGGACTAACTCTGGGGCCAACGTCCTGACTTTC. It is translated as CASSWTNSGANVLTF.

The rearrangement uses TRBV3-1 (or the pseudogene TRBV3-2) and TRBJ2-3; TRBD1 is a possible D gene (5 bases). The germline V gene encodes CDR1 LGHDT and CDR2 YNNKEL (reference sequence). The V gene lost 2 bases and the J gene lost 7 bases, with 13 bases spanning the gap. CDR3 length: 14 residues. CDR3 loop: CASSQRRVGYTQYF. DNA for the CDR3: TGTGCCAGCAGCCAACGCAGGGTAGGGTATACGCAGTATTTT.

This clone occurred once. The rearrangement uses TRBV28 and TRBJ1-6; no reliable D call. V lost 11 bases, J lost 3 bases, and 14 bases lay in between. The CDR3 totals 14 residues. Looked up from germline, CDR1 is MDHEN and CDR2 is SYDVKM. The CDR3 nucleotides read TGTGCCTCCCTCGGTGGACTCTATAATTCACCCCTCCACTTT. Amino acid sequence: CASLGGLYNSPLHF.

The V and J genes are TRBV28 and TRBJ1-3; unclear D gene. This CDR3 has 12 amino acids. V dropped 6 bases and J dropped 0 bases, with 3 bases sitting between them. Germline V gives CDR1 MDHEN, CDR2 SYDVKM. The CDR3 region is CASSLSGNTIYF. As DNA, the CDR3 is TGTGCCAGCAGCCTCTCTGGAAACACCATATATTTT.

This chain connects TRBV19 to TRBJ1-1; D is perhaps TRBD1 (5 bases). This CDR3 contains 16 residues. V lost 1 base and J lost 0, with 12 bases in between. Germline CDR1 is LNHDA and CDR2 is SQIVND (reference sequence). This CDR3 reads CASSIGGALMNTEAFF. The CDR3 DNA reads as TGTGCCAGTAGTATAGGAGGGGCGTTAATGAACACTGAAGCTTTCTTT.